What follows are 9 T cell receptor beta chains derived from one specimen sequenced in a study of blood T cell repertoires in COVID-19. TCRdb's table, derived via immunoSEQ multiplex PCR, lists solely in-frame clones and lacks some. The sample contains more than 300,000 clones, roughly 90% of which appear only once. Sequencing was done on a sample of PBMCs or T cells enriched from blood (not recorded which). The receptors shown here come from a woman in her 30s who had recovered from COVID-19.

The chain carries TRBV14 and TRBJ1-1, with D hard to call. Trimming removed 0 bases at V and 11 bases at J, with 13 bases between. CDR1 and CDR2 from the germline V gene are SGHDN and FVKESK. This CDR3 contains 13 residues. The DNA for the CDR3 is TGTGCCAGCAGCCAAGAATTACGGTCGGAGGCTTTCTTT. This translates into CASSQELRSEAFF.

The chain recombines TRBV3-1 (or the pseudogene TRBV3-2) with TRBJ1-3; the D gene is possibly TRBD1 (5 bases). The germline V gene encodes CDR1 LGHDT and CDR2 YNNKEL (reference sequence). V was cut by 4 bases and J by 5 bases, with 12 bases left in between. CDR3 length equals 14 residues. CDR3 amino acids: CASSPHQGRNTIYF. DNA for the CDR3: TGTGCCAGCAGCCCCCACCAGGGTCGAAACACCATATATTTT.

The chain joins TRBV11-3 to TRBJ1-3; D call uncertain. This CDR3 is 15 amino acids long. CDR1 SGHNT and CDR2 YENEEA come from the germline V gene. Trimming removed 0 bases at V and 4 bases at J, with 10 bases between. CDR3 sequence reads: CASSLDPGSGNTIYF. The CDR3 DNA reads TGTGCCAGCAGCTTAGATCCAGGTTCCGGAAACACCATATATTTT.

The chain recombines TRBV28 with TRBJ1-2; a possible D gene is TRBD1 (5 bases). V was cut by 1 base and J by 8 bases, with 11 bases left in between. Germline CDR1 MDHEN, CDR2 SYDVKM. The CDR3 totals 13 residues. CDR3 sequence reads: CASSLSPGGGYTF. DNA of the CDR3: TGTGCCAGCAGTTTATCCCCGGGGGGGGGCTACACCTTC.

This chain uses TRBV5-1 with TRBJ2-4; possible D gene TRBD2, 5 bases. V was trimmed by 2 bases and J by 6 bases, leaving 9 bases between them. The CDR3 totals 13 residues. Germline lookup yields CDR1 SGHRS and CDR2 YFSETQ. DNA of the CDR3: TGCGCCAGCAGCTTACTGGACTTAAACATTCAGTACTTC. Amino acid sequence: CASSLLDLNIQYF.

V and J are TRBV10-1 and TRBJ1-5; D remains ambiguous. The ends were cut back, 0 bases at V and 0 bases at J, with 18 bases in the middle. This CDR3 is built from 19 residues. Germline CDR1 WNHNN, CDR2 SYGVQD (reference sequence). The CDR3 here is CASSESPDLYRVSNQPQHF. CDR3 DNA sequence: TGCGCCAGCAGTGAGTCGCCGGACTTATATCGGGTTAGCAATCAGCCCCAGCATTTT.

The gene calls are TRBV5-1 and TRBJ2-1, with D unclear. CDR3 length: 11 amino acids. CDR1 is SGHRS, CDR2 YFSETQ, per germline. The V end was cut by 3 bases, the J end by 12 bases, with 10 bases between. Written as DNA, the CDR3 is TGCGCCAGCAGCTCACAAATTGGGCAGTTCTTC. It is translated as CASSSQIGQFF.

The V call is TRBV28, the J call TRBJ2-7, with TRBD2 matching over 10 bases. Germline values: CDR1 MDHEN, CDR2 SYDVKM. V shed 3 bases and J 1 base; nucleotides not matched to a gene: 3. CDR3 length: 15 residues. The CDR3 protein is CASSFATSGSYEQYF. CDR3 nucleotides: TGTGCCAGCAGTTTTGCGACTAGCGGGTCCTACGAGCAGTACTTC.

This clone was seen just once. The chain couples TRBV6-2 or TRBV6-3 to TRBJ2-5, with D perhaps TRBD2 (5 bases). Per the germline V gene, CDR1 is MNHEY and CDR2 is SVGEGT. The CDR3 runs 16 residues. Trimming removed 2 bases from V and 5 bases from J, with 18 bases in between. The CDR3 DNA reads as TGTGCCAGCAGTTACCCGGTGTCCATGCAGCGGGAGACCCAGTACTTC. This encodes CASSYPVSMQRETQYF.